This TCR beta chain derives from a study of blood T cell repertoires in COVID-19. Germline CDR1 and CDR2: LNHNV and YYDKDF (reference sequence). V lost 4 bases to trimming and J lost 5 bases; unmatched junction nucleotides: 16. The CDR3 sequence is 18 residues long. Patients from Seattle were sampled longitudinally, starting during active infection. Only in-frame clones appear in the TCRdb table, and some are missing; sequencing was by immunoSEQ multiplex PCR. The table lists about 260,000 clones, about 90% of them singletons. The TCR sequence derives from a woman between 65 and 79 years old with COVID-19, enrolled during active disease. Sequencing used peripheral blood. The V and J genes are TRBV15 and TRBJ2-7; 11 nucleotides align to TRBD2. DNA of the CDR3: TGTGCCACCAGCAAACGCCCTTTGAAACTAGCGGGAGTTAACGAGCAGTACTTC. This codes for CATSKRPLKLAGVNEQYF.